Below are 10 T cell receptor beta chains sequenced from a single sample in a study of T cells in localized non-small cell lung cancer. Clones were read by immunoSEQ multiplex PCR, and TCRdb kept only the in-frame ones, dropping some. The sample includes 70,000 to 90,000 clones, around 84% of them seen just once. Here the sequenced sample was peripheral blood, taken before any cancer treatment. Receptors were obtained from an older female donor with stage I lung adenocarcinoma.

This clone appeared a single time. The chain couples TRBV6-5 to TRBJ1-5; no firm D call. The CDR3 consists of 12 residues. Trimming left V 6 bases short and J 4 bases short, with 7 bases between. Germline lookup yields CDR1 MNHEY and CDR2 SVGAGI. The CDR3 DNA follows: TGTGCCAGCAGGGCAGCTAATCAGCCCCAGCATTTT. It yields the protein CASRAANQPQHF.

The CDR3 protein is CASSFAPATGPANEKLFF. As DNA, the CDR3 is TGTGCCAGCAGCTTCGCACCGGCGACGGGGCCTGCTAATGAAAAACTGTTTTTT. The genes are TRBV7-4 and TRBJ1-4; tentatively, D is TRBD1 (5 bases). The germline V gene encodes CDR1 SGHVT and CDR2 SQSDAQ. Between the trimmed V and J ends, which lost 3 bases and 3 bases, there was a span of 20 bases. The CDR3 covers 18 residues.

This chain links TRBV19 with TRBJ2-2; D call uncertain. Germline CDR1 reads LNHDA; CDR2 reads SQIVND (reference sequence). This CDR3 region has 13 residues. Trimming left V 5 bases short and J 7 bases short, with 11 bases between. The CDR3 is CASSYRRGGELFF. CDR3 coding DNA: TGTGCCAGTAGTTATCGACGCGGCGGGGAGCTGTTTTTT.

The gene calls are TRBV19 and TRBJ1-5; D perhaps matches TRBD1 (6 bases). The germline CDR1 and CDR2 sequences are LNHDA and SQIVND (reference sequence). The CDR3 consists of 15 residues. Trimming pared 3 bases from V and 2 bases from J, leaving 11 bases between. The CDR3 DNA is TGTGCCAGTAGTATTTCAGAGGGGGGCAATCAGCCCCAGCATTTT. Its protein product is CASSISEGGNQPQHF.

This sequence joins TRBV15 and TRBJ2-5, with D perhaps TRBD2 (6 bases). This CDR3 is 17 amino acids long. In germline, CDR1 is LNHNV, CDR2 YYDKDF (reference sequence). Trimming took 0 bases from V and 4 from J, leaving 18 bases between them. The chain's CDR3 is CATSRDKPGLRRETQYF. The CDR3 coding sequence is TGTGCCACCAGCAGAGACAAACCGGGACTCAGGCGAGAGACCCAGTACTTC.

The V and J genes are TRBV2 and TRBJ1-2; D not certain. The CDR3 contains 12 residues. Germline-derived CDR1 and CDR2 are SNHLY and FYNNEI. Deletions cut 3 bases from V and 8 bases from J, with 10 bases between. The CDR3 nucleotides are TGTGCCAGCAGTGACACCCCCAGCGGCTACACCTTC. Translation gives CASSDTPSGYTF. Complete variable domain (other parts from reference TRBV2 and TRBJ1-2): EPEVTQTPSHQVTQMGQEVILRCVPISNHLYFYWYRQILGQKVEFLVSFYNNEISEKSEIFDDQFSVERPDGSNFTLKIRSTKLEDSAMYFCASSDTPSGYTFGSGTRLTVV.

This sequence joins TRBV30 and TRBJ1-6; 8 nucleotides align to TRBD1. V lost 4 bases to trimming and J lost 8 bases; unmatched junction nucleotides: 4. Germline assignment: CDR1 GTSNPN and CDR2 SVGIG (reference sequence). CDR3 size: 13 residues. The CDR3 region is CAWKMDRDSPLHF. As DNA, the CDR3 is TGTGCCTGGAAGATGGACAGGGATTCACCCCTCCACTTT. Full variable domain (outside the CDR3, taken from reference TRBV30 and TRBJ1-6): SQTIHQWPATLVQPVGSPLSLECTVEGTSNPNLYWYRQAAGRGLQLLFYSVGIGQISSEVPQNLSASRPQDRQFILSSKKLLLSDSGFYLCAWKMDRDSPLHFGNGTRLTVT.

The V and J genes are TRBV5-6 and TRBJ2-1, with 9 bases identical to TRBD2. Trimming removed 1 base from V and 5 bases from J; junction bases left unmatched: 10. CDR3 size: 17 residues. Germline CDR1 reads SGHDT; CDR2 reads YYEEEE. The CDR3 nucleotides read TGTGCCAGCAGCTTGAGGAGTAGCGGGGGTAACAACAATGAGCAGTTCTTC. Residues: CASSLRSSGGNNNEQFF.

V and J are TRBV29-1 and TRBJ1-3, with unresolved D. This CDR3 comprises 13 residues. V lost 4 bases and J 0 bases, leaving 7 bases between the germline ends. Germline V gene lookup returns CDR1 SQVTM and CDR2 ANQGSEA. The CDR3 region has the DNA TGCAGCGTTGCTGAGGACTCTGGAAACACCATATATTTT. Translated: CSVAEDSGNTIYF.

The V and J genes are TRBV5-1 and TRBJ2-7; D is uncertain. CDR3 length equals 14 residues. The V end was cut by 0 bases, the J end by 3 bases, with 10 bases between. Germline loops: CDR1 SGHRS, CDR2 YFSETQ. Here the CDR3 DNA reads TGCGCCAGCAGCTTGGCCGAAAAACTCTACGAGCAGTACTTC. This translates into CASSLAEKLYEQYF.